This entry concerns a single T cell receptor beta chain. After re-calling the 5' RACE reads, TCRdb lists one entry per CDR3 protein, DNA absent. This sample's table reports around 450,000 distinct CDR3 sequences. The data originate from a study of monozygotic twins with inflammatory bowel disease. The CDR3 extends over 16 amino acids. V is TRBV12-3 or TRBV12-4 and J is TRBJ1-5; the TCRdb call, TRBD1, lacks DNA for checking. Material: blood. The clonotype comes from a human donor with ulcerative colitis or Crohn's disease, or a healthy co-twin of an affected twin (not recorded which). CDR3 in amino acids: CASSLSTGRSNQPQHF.